This T cell receptor beta chain emerged from a study of blood T cell repertoires in COVID-19. The wider study: From T cells, B-cell-depleted T cells, or PBMCs came the material, which was cDNA or gDNA.

The authors' processing: Estimates of nucleated cell counts were drawn from the amplification of reference gene primers. Here immunoSEQ multiplex PCR was the method, and the copy in TCRdb shows in-frame clones only, minus some. The V and J calls and clone size are taken from that table; D and trimming were inferred from the DNA. The sample records roughly 190,000 clones, 80% to 85% being singletons. Germline trimming cut 6 bases from V and 4 bases from J; bases unmatched to any gene: 11. The CDR3 spans 15 residues. CDR1 and CDR2 from the germline V gene are KGHSH and LQKENI. The J gene is TRBJ1-1, the V gene TRBV18; the match to TRBD1 covers 7 bases. This clonotype originated in a human donor in a cohort sampled during active COVID-19. Sequenced sample: peripheral blood. The CDR3 protein is CASSLFPGQLTEAFF. In DNA, the CDR3 is TGTGCCAGCTCGCTATTCCCGGGACAGCTCACTGAAGCTTTCTTT.